This passage covers 9 T cell receptor beta chains from one sample sequenced in a study of radiotherapy plus CTLA-4 blockade in lung cancer. Profiled with immunoSEQ multiplex PCR; TCRdb holds only in-frame clones, not every one. The table includes tens of thousands of clones, approximately 80% detected once. The material sequenced was peripheral blood, taken from a patient treated with radiotherapy plus ipilimumab. The origin of the receptors is a human donor with non-small cell lung cancer who had a complete response to radiotherapy plus ipilimumab.

The rearrangement uses TRBV18 and TRBJ2-3, with D tentatively TRBD2 (6 bases). CDR1 and CDR2 (germline): KGHSH, LQKENI. The V end was cut by 1 base, the J end by 2 bases, with 10 bases between. This CDR3 region has 15 residues. CDR3 region: CASSPLAGPTDTQYF. The CDR3, as DNA: TGTGCCAGCTCACCACTGGCGGGACCCACAGATACGCAGTATTTT.

The genes are TRBV28 and TRBJ2-1; D remains unclear. The CDR3 extends over 11 amino acids. V dropped 6 bases and J dropped 6 bases, with 6 bases sitting between them. Per the germline V gene, CDR1 is MDHEN and CDR2 is SYDVKM. The CDR3 reads CASRGPNEQFF. Written as DNA, the CDR3 is TGTGCCAGCAGAGGGCCCAATGAGCAGTTCTTC.

This sequence joins TRBV2 and TRBJ2-1; 7 bases are a match to TRBD2. V was pared by 9 bases and J by 10 bases, with 12 bases of the junction left unmatched. Germline loops: CDR1 SNHLY, CDR2 FYNNEI. This CDR3 has 13 amino acids. As DNA, the CDR3 is TGTGCCAGGGGACTAATGGCGGATTCAGAGCAGTTCTTC. Translation: CARGLMADSEQFF. Variable domain in full (rest from reference TRBV2 and TRBJ2-1): EPEVTQTPSHQVTQMGQEVILRCVPISNHLYFYWYRQILGQKVEFLVSFYNNEISEKSEIFDDQFSVERPDGSNFTLKIRSTKLEDSAMYFCARGLMADSEQFFGPGTRLTVL.

The V gene is TRBV6-6, the J gene TRBJ2-1; TRBD2 aligns across 9 bases. Germline CDR1 MNHNY, CDR2 SVGAGI (reference sequence). Losses at the gene ends were 8 bases for V and 8 bases for J; bases not matched to a gene: 7. The CDR3 length is 13 residues. The CDR3 protein is CASGSGRSDEQFF. CDR3 sequence (DNA): TGTGCCAGCGGTAGCGGGAGAAGTGATGAGCAGTTCTTC.

The gene calls are TRBV5-4 and TRBJ2-1; 7 bases match TRBD2. This CDR3 has 15 amino acids. Unmatched junction bases numbered 1, after V lost 0 bases and J lost 1 base. Germline CDR1 and CDR2: SGHNT and YYREEE (reference sequence). The CDR3 DNA follows: TGTGCCAGCAGCTTGGTGGGGGGGTCCTACAATGAGCAGTTCTTC. This translates into CASSLVGGSYNEQFF. The variable domain in full, completed from reference TRBV5-4 and TRBJ2-1, reads ETGVTQSPTHLIKTRGQQVTLRCSSQSGHNTVSWYQQALGQGPQFIFQYYREEENGRGNFPPRFSGLQFPNYSSELNVNALELDDSALYLCASSLVGGSYNEQFFGPGTRLTVL.

This chain joins TRBV7-6 and TRBJ2-7, with D possibly TRBD2 on 5 matching bases. The CDR3 has 13 residues. Germline-derived CDR1 and CDR2 are SGHVS and FNYEAQ. Trimming took 1 base from V and 3 from J, leaving 7 bases between them. In DNA form, the CDR3 reads TGTGCCAGCAGCTTAGGAGGGAACTACGAGCAGTACTTC. Its translation is CASSLGGNYEQYF.

This clone has a single count. The chain combines TRBV5-1 with TRBJ2-3, with D possibly TRBD2 on 5 matching bases. Germline CDR1 and CDR2: SGHRS and YFSETQ. There are 13 residues in the CDR3. The V and J ends lost 4 bases and 4 bases respectively, with 10 bases between them. The CDR3 DNA reads TGCGCCAGCAGCCCGGAGGTAGCAGATACGCAGTATTTT. Protein sequence: CASSPEVADTQYF.

With regard to this clone: The junction departs from the called germline gene at one end, perhaps through a read error. CDR3 nucleotide sequence: TGTGCCAGCAGCTTGGACAGAGACTACCCTCGCTTC. Amino acid sequence: CASSLDRDYPRF. J is TRBJ1-2 and V is TRBV7-2, with D possibly matching TRBD1 (6 bases). The CDR3 runs 12 residues. Germline-derived CDR1 and CDR2 are SGHTA and FQGNSA.

The rearrangement links TRBV29-1 to TRBJ1-1; D is perhaps TRBD1 (5 bases). Germline V gives CDR1 SQVTM, CDR2 ANQGSEA. The CDR3 runs to 13 residues. V lost 7 bases and J lost 6, with 18 bases in between. The CDR3 DNA reads TGCAGCGGAACAGATCTGAGAGGGGCTGAAGCTTTCTTT. Residues: CSGTDLRGAEAFF.